This T cell receptor (beta chain) was recovered during a study of T cell responses to AZD1222 COVID-19 vaccine. The protocol was immunoSEQ multiplex PCR, while the TCRdb copy is restricted to in-frame clones and leaves out a portion. Among about 110,000 clones listed, around 87% were seen once. The study, taken as a whole, reports: With dominance at 160-218 and 743-854, vaccine-associated CD4 TCRs spanned spike. Baseline testing showed seropositivity in only 5 or 6 AZD1222 recipients. All repertoire sampling was performed exclusively after the peak T cell response.

This CDR3 is built from 16 residues. The germline V gene encodes CDR1 SGDLS and CDR2 YYNGEE. V trimming: 2 bases; J trimming: 5 bases; junction bases outside the gene matches: 11. Concerning this clone: The antigen is not known.

The receptor comes from an adult who received the AZD1222 COVID-19 vaccine. The sequencing here drew on peripheral blood, taken 28 days after the second AZD1222 dose. V is TRBV9 and J is TRBJ1-1; 8 bases match TRBD1. The CDR3: CASSVQDRVVGTEAFF. CDR3 nucleotide sequence: TGTGCCAGCAGCGTCCAGGACAGGGTCGTGGGTACTGAAGCTTTCTTT.